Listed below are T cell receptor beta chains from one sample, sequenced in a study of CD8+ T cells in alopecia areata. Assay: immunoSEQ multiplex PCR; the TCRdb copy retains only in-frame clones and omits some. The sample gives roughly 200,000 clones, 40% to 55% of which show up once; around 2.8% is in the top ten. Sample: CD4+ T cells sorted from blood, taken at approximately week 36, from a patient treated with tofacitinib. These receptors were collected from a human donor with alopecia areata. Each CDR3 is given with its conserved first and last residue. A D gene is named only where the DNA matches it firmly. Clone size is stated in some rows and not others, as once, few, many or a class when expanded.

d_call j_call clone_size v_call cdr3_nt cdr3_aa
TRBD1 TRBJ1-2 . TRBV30 TGTGCCTGGAGTGAGGGGGCCTATGGCTACACCTTC CAWSEGAYGYTF
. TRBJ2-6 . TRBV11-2 TGTGCCAGCAGCCCAAGGAGAACTGGGGCCAACGTCCTGACTTTC CASSPRRTGANVLTF
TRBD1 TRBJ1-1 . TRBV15 TGTGCCACCAGCACATTCACAGGGGTCACTGAAGCTTTCTTT CATSTFTGVTEAFF
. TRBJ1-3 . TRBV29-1 TGCAGCGTCGCCGCAGGACAATTGGCTGGAAACACCATATATTTT CSVAAGQLAGNTIYF
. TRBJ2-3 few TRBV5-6 TGTGCCAGCAGCTTGGGACAGCTAGCCACAGATACGCAGTATTTT CASSLGQLATDTQYF
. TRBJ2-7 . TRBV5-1 TGCGCCAGCAGCTTGTCGTGGCAGTACGAGCAGTACTTC CASSLSWQYEQYF
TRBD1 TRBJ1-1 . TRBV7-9 TGTGCCAGCAGCGAACCGGGACAGGGGGACAAAGCTTTCTTT CASSEPGQGDKAFF
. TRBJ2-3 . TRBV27 TGTGCCAGCAGTTCCACAGGGTTCGGAGATACGCAGTATTTT CASSSTGFGDTQYF
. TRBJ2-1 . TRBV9 TGTGCCAGCAGCGCCCGGGACGAAGCTTTCTACAATGAGCAGTTCTTC CASSARDEAFYNEQFF
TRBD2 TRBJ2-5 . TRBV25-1 TGTGCCAGCAGTGAGGGGACTAGCGGGCCACAAGAGACCCAGTACTTC CASSEGTSGPQETQYF
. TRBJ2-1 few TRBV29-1 TGCAGCGTTGAGGTCAGAATCCCTGAGCAGTTCTTC CSVEVRIPEQFF
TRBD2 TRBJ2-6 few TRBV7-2 TGTGCCAGCAGCTTAGGACTAGCGGGAATCCCTGGGGCCAACGTCCTGACTTTC CASSLGLAGIPGANVLTF
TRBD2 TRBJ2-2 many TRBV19 TGTGCCAGTAGTATAGGGGGACTAGCGGTCACCGGGGAGCTGTTTTTT CASSIGGLAVTGELFF
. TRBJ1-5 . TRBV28 TGTGCCAGCAGTCCGCTGGTACAGACGGTACAGCCCCAGCATTTT CASSPLVQTVQPQHF
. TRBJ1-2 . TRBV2 TGTGCCAGCAGTGATTCCGGAACCTATGGCTACACCTTC CASSDSGTYGYTF
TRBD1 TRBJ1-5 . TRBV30 TGTGCCTGGAGTCCTTTTGGACAGGGGGTTTCTCAGCCCCAGCATTTT CAWSPFGQGVSQPQHF
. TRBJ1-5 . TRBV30 TGTGCCTGGAGTGCTCAATCCAATCAGCCCCAGCATTTT CAWSAQSNQPQHF
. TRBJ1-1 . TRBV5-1 TGCGCCAGCAGCCGACCGGGACCAGAAGCTTTCTTT CASSRPGPEAFF
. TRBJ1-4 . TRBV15 TGTGCCACCAGCCCTACCTTACGGGCAACTAATGAAAAACTGTTTTTT CATSPTLRATNEKLFF
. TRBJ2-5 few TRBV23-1 TGCGCCAGCAGTCAATCTGCAGGGGCCCAAGAGACCCAGTACTTC CASSQSAGAQETQYF
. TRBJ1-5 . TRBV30 TGTGCCTGGAGTGTGGCGTATCAGCCCCAGCATTTT CAWSVAYQPQHF
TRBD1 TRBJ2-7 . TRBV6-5 TGTGCCAGCAGTTATCGCCAGGACAGGGACGACTTC CASSYRQDRDDF
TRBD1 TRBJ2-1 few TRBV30 TGTGCCTTTGGACAGGGATGGGAGTTCTTC CAFGQGWEFF
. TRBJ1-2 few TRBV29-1 TGCAGCGTTCCCTCGGGCGCCGTGGGGTATGGCTACACCTTC CSVPSGAVGYGYTF
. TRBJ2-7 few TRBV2 TGTGCCAGCAGTCCCACCACCGGGCTCTCGGAGCAGTACTTC CASSPTTGLSEQYF
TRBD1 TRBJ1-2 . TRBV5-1 TGCGCCAGCAGCCTGGAGGGAGGGGGCGCTAATGGCTACACCTTC CASSLEGGGANGYTF
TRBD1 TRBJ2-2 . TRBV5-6 TGTGCCAGCAGCTTCGGGACAGGGTACGCCGGGGAGCTGTTTTTT CASSFGTGYAGELFF
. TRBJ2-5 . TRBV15 TGTGCCACCAGCAGAGATCACGGGAGTGGGGAGACCCAGTACTTC CATSRDHGSGETQYF
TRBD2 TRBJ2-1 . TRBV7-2 TGTGCCAGCAGACACGGACTAGCGGGGCTGTCCAATGAGCAGTTCTTC CASRHGLAGLSNEQFF
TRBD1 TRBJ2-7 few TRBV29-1 TGCAGCGTTGAAGCCACAGGGGGTCAGTACTTC CSVEATGGQYF
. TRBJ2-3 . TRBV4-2 TGTGCCAGCAGCCAAGATCCACGAACAGATACGCAGTATTTT CASSQDPRTDTQYF
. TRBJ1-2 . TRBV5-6 TGTGCCAGCAGCGAGGGGGGACGAGGCTACACCTTC CASSEGGRGYTF
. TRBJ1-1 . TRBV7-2 TGTGCCAGCAGCTTCCCCCGGGGCACTGAAGCTTTCTTT CASSFPRGTEAFF
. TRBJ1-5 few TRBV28 TGTGCCAGCAGTTCGGACGGACAAGAGAATCAGCCCCAGCATTTT CASSSDGQENQPQHF
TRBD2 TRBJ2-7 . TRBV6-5 TGTGCCAGCAGTTACGGAGGTAGCGGGAGCGTCTACGAGCAGTACTTC CASSYGGSGSVYEQYF
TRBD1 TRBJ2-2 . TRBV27 TGTGCCAGCAGTTTATCGTGGGGACAGGGAACCGGGGAGCTGTTTTTT CASSLSWGQGTGELFF
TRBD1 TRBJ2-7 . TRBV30 TGTGCCTGGATAGGACGGCAGGGGGCCCCCTACGAGCAGTACTTC CAWIGRQGAPYEQYF
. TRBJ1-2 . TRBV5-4 TGTGCCAGCAGCTCGGTGGAGAGGGGCTCGAACTATGGCTACACCTTC CASSSVERGSNYGYTF
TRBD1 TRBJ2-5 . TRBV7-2 TGTGCCAGCAGCTGGGGACAGGGGAACGGAGAGACCCAGTACTTC CASSWGQGNGETQYF
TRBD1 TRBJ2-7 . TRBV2 TGTGCCAGCTCTCCTTGGACAGGAGAAACCTACGAGCAGTACTTC CASSPWTGETYEQYF
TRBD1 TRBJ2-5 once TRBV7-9 TGTGCCAGCAGCCTGGGACAGAATCTTAAGTGGGAGACCCAGTACTTC CASSLGQNLKWETQYF
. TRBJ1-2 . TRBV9 TGTGCCAGCAGCGGCATAGGAATTAACTATGGCTACACCTTC CASSGIGINYGYTF
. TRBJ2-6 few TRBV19 TGTGCCAGTAGTAGGGGCTCTGGGGCCAACGTCCTGACTTTC CASSRGSGANVLTF
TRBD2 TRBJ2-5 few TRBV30 TGTGCCTGGGCCCTGACTAGCGGGACGGAGACCCAGTACTTC CAWALTSGTETQYF
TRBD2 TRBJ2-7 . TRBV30 TGTGCCTGGAGTGCAAAGCGGGAGGGAAGGTACGAGCAGTACTTC CAWSAKREGRYEQYF
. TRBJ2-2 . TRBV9 TGTGCCAGCAGCCCAGCTGTGGGGGAGCTGTTTTTT CASSPAVGELFF
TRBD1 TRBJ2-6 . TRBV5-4 TGTGCCAGCAGCTTTGGACAGGGAAGGACTGGGGCCAACGTCCTGACTTTC CASSFGQGRTGANVLTF
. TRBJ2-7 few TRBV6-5 TGTGCCATCGGCCGCGGCGGGTCCTCCTACGAGCAGTACTTC CAIGRGGSSYEQYF
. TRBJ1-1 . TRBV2 TGTGCCAGCAGTAGGAGGGACCAGAACACTGAAGCTTTCTTT CASSRRDQNTEAFF